Sequencing of this T cell receptor (beta chain) was carried out in a study of response to subunit inactivated influenza vaccine. General study points: Authors proposed each seasonal influenza vaccination draws in few new T cells.

In TCRdb, the RT-PCR reads were re-called with MiXCR into one record per CDR3 protein. The data contain hundreds of thousands of distinct CDR3 sequences, approximately 14% of them singletons. This clonotype was counted between two and nine times. Its specificity is not known. Germline CDR1 and CDR2: SGHRS and YFSETQ. The CDR3 loop spans 12 amino acids. Trimming shortened V by 6 bases and J by 4 bases, and 10 bases separated the two germline ends. This chain connects TRBV5-1 to TRBJ1-1, with a possible D match to TRBD1 (5 bases). The sequence was obtained from a man in his fifties or sixties who received an inactivated influenza vaccine. The specimen was PBMCs from blood, collected roughly 12 days after vaccination. The CDR3 region has the DNA TGCGCCAGCACCGCCGGGGGCACTGAAGCTTTCTTT. Residues: CASTAGGTEAFF.